Each of the 21 T cell receptor beta chains below was sequenced from the same sample in a study of technical replicates of blood from a handful of donors. Measured with immunoSEQ multiplex PCR; TCRdb has only the in-frame clones, and not every one. The top ten hold around 0.41% of the sample, which has tens of thousands of clones, around 90% seen once. Sequences were obtained from T cells isolated from PBMCs. Source of these receptors: a human donor in good health.

This clone was counted once. The gene calls are TRBV7-3 and TRBJ2-1; D may be TRBD2 (6 bases). V lost 2 bases to trimming and J lost 1 base, with 18 bases between them. CDR3 size: 18 residues. Germline V gene sequence: CDR1 SGHTA, CDR2 FQGTGA. The CDR3 spells CASSLGGGTRLSYNEQFF. The CDR3 DNA sequence: TGTGCCAGCAGCTTAGGAGGCGGGACCCGACTTTCCTACAATGAGCAGTTCTTC.

The chain carries TRBV7-9 and TRBJ1-2; 8 bases map to TRBD1. Germline CDR1 reads SEHNR; CDR2 reads FQNEAQ (reference sequence). CDR3 length: 13 residues. V lost 5 bases to trimming and J lost 4 bases; unmatched junction nucleotides: 3. The CDR3 region is CASSLGTGYGYTF. The CDR3, as DNA: TGTGCCAGCAGCCTAGGGACAGGCTATGGCTACACCTTC.

This chain joins TRBV10-3 and TRBJ2-7; D possibly corresponds to TRBD1 (6 bases). Trimming left V 8 bases short and J 5 bases short, with 7 bases between. Per the germline V gene, CDR1 is ENHRY and CDR2 is SYGVKD. The CDR3 is made up of 10 amino acids. In DNA, the CDR3 is TGTGCCATCGGGGGCCACGAGCAGTACTTC. This encodes CAIGGHEQYF.

The V and J genes are TRBV28 and TRBJ1-5; D is undetermined. Germline V gives CDR1 MDHEN, CDR2 SYDVKM. Trimming cost V 7 bases and J 4 bases, with 17 bases left between them. The CDR3 is 15 residues long. The CDR3 coding sequence is TGTGCCAGCACCTATGGCGGGGTCTGGAATCAGCCCCAGCATTTT. Its protein is CASTYGGVWNQPQHF.

This chain connects TRBV19 to TRBJ1-5, with D uncertain. Between the trimmed V and J ends, which lost 2 bases and 3 bases, there was a span of 11 bases. The V gene's germline CDR1 is LNHDA and CDR2 SQIVND (reference sequence). The CDR3 totals 15 residues. Written as DNA, the CDR3 is TGTGCCAGTAGTATAATCGAGGTAACCAATCAGCCCCAGCATTTT. Its translation is CASSIIEVTNQPQHF.

This rearrangement joins TRBV4-1 to TRBJ2-1, with TRBD2 matching 10 bases. V trimming: 4 bases; J trimming: 5 bases; junction bases outside the gene matches: 11. The CDR3 is 17 residues long. Germline V gives CDR1 MGHRA, CDR2 YSYEKL. CDR3 sequence: CASSPYLAGATHNEQFF. CDR3 DNA: TGCGCCAGCAGCCCGTACCTAGCGGGAGCCACACACAATGAGCAGTTCTTC.

V usage is TRBV7-9 and J usage is TRBJ1-1; D remains ambiguous. The CDR3 totals 11 residues. Germline assignment: CDR1 SEHNR and CDR2 FQNEAQ (reference sequence). V was cut by 3 bases and J by 6 bases, with 5 bases left in between. CDR3 DNA sequence: TGTGCCAGCAGCTTCCTCCCTGAAGCTTTCTTT. Protein: CASSFLPEAFF.

The chain combines TRBV6-6 with TRBJ2-7; D is uncertain. With 5 bases removed from V and 3 bases from J, the gap between germline ends came to 11 bases. Germline CDR1 reads MNHNY; CDR2 reads SVGAGI (reference sequence). This CDR3 has 13 amino acids. The CDR3: CASSPQTDYEQYF. In nucleotides, the CDR3 is TGTGCCAGCAGTCCACAGACGGACTACGAGCAGTACTTC.

This clone was recorded only once. V usage is TRBV5-4 and J usage is TRBJ1-2; D not resolved. The V and J ends lost 2 bases and 4 bases respectively, with 9 bases between them. The CDR3 loop spans 13 amino acids. Germline-derived CDR1 and CDR2 are SGHNT and YYREEE (reference sequence). In nucleotides, the CDR3 is TGTGCCAGCAGCTTCGCCATCGGCTATGGCTACACCTTC. Translated, it gives CASSFAIGYGYTF.

The chain uses TRBV19 and TRBJ2-7, with a tentative D call TRBD2 (5 bases). CDR3 size: 12 residues. The germline V and J ends were trimmed by 1 base and 6 bases, with 7 bases remaining between them. CDR1 and CDR2 (germline): LNHDA, SQIVND (reference sequence). CDR3 coding DNA: TGTGCCAGTAGTATAGTTGGACTCGAGCAGTACTTC. Residues: CASSIVGLEQYF.

The chain joins TRBV19 to TRBJ1-5; D is uncertain. Germline V CDR1 and CDR2: LNHDA, SQIVND (reference sequence). V lost 7 bases, J lost 4 bases, and 11 bases lay in between. The CDR3 spans 13 residues. CDR3 region: CASMRTENQPQHF. Here the CDR3 DNA reads TGTGCCAGTATGCGAACAGAAAATCAGCCCCAGCATTTT.

This chain's CDR3 is CASSPTSPHRGKNYGYTF. As DNA, the CDR3 is TGTGCCAGCAGCCCCACGTCCCCCCACAGGGGGAAGAACTATGGCTACACCTTC. The chain uses TRBV7-3 and TRBJ1-2; 8 nucleotides agree with TRBD1. The length of the CDR3 is 18 residues. Trimming at V came to 5 bases and at J to 2 bases, leaving 16 bases not matched to a gene. The V gene's germline CDR1 is SGHTA and CDR2 FQGTGA.

This chain connects TRBV10-2 to TRBJ2-3, with 13 bases aligning to TRBD2. J was trimmed by 2 bases and V by 5 bases; bases with no gene match: 7. This CDR3 has 17 amino acids. Germline CDR1 and CDR2: WSHSY and SAAADI. The CDR3 is CASSTSGRAPPTDTQYF. The DNA for the CDR3 is TGCGCCAGCAGTACTAGCGGGAGGGCCCCCCCCACAGATACGCAGTATTTT.

The table lists this clone with a count of one. V is TRBV7-9 and J is TRBJ2-3, with D possibly being TRBD1 (6 bases). With 2 bases removed from V and 2 bases from J, the gap between germline ends came to 17 bases. The germline gives CDR1 SEHNR, CDR2 FQNEAQ (reference sequence). The length of the CDR3 is 17 residues. In DNA, the CDR3 is TGTGCCAGCAGCTTAAGCGTCTGGGACACTACCACAGATACGCAGTATTTT. Translated, it gives CASSLSVWDTTTDTQYF.

The chain recombines TRBV9 with TRBJ1-4, with 8 positions matching TRBD1. Germline V lookup: CDR1 SGDLS, CDR2 YYNGEE. The V segment lost 1 base and the J segment 7 bases; nucleotides outside the gene matches: 3. CDR3 length: 14 residues. The CDR3 reads CASSVQGAGEKLFF. Here the CDR3 DNA reads TGTGCCAGCAGCGTACAGGGGGCCGGTGAAAAACTGTTTTTT.

This sequence joins TRBV10-2 and TRBJ2-1, with 9 positions matching TRBD2. The CDR3 loop spans 14 amino acids. V trimming: 3 bases; J trimming: 8 bases; junction bases outside the gene matches: 5. From germline, CDR1 is WSHSY and CDR2 SAAADI. CDR3 sequence reads: CASSDILAGHEQFF. In DNA form, the CDR3 reads TGCGCCAGCAGTGATATTCTAGCGGGGCATGAGCAGTTCTTC.

The gene calls are TRBV30 and TRBJ2-7, with 10 bases fitting TRBD2. V was pared by 2 bases and J by 1 base, with 8 bases of the junction left unmatched. CDR3 length equals 16 residues. CDR1 is GTSNPN, CDR2 SVGIG, per germline (reference sequence). CDR3 sequence reads: CAWSNLAGVSSYEQYF. The CDR3 nucleotides read TGTGCCTGGAGTAACCTAGCGGGAGTTTCTTCCTACGAGCAGTACTTC. The variable domain in full, completed from reference TRBV30 and TRBJ2-7, reads SQTIHQWPATLVQPVGSPLSLECTVEGTSNPNLYWYRQAAGRGLQLLFYSVGIGQISSEVPQNLSASRPQDRQFILSSKKLLLSDSGFYLCAWSNLAGVSSYEQYFGPGTRLTVT.

The V gene is TRBV2, the J gene TRBJ2-2; TRBD1 matches 8 bases. Germline lookup yields CDR1 SNHLY and CDR2 FYNNEI. V shed 7 bases and J 9 bases; nucleotides not matched to a gene: 10. The CDR3 is 14 amino acids. CDR3 DNA: TGTGCCAGCAACACGGACAGGGTGGGTAGGGAGCTGTTTTTT. It is translated as CASNTDRVGRELFF.

The genes are TRBV11-2 and TRBJ2-7, with 12 positions matching TRBD2. The germline gives CDR1 SGHAT, CDR2 FQNNGV. The CDR3 has 16 residues. The junction had 11 bases not matched to a gene; V was cut back by 4 bases and J by 7 bases. CDR3 sequence: CASSSLLAGGPREQYF. The CDR3 nucleotides are TGTGCCAGCAGCTCCTTACTAGCGGGAGGACCTAGGGAGCAGTACTTC.

The V gene is TRBV19, the J gene TRBJ1-1; D might be TRBD1 (5 bases). V was cut by 5 bases and J by 5 bases, with 21 bases left in between. The CDR3 extends over 16 amino acids. Germline CDR1 LNHDA, CDR2 SQIVND (reference sequence). CDR3 amino acids: CASSVDSGEGLTEAFF. The CDR3 region has the DNA TGTGCCAGTAGTGTTGATTCGGGGGAGGGTTTGACTGAAGCTTTCTTT.

V is TRBV9 and J is TRBJ1-2; 9 bases agree with TRBD1. V lost 4 bases, J lost 8 bases, and 12 bases stayed unmatched. The germline V gene has CDR1 SGDLS and CDR2 YYNGEE. The length of the CDR3 is 15 residues. The CDR3 spells CASSSQVGQGSGYTF. In DNA, the CDR3 is TGTGCCAGCAGCTCTCAGGTGGGACAGGGATCGGGCTACACCTTC.